What follows are 7 T cell receptor beta chains derived from one specimen sequenced in a study of vaccination and CD4 T cells after COVID-19. Scientists ran DNA taken from cultured CD4+ T cells through the Oncomine TCR Beta short-read assay for sequencing. TCRdb re-analysed the PCR reads in MiXCR, keeping a single row per CDR3 protein. The top ten clones hold 8% to 9.5% of a sample with 19,000 or so distinct CDR3 sequences, about 43% of them seen once. Treatment described: roughly 10-day PBMC culture with coronavirus spike peptide pools or control peptides (ViraFEST assay). These receptors' targets are unknown. The sample consisted of CD4+ T cells from blood, cultured in vitro. These receptors all come from a human donor who had recovered from COVID-19.

This rearrangement joins TRBV18 to TRBJ2-5; D might be TRBD1 (6 bases). CDR3 length equals 15 residues. CDR1 is KGHSH and CDR2 is LQKENI in the germline V gene. Trimming shortened V by 6 bases and J by 2 bases, and 16 bases separated the two germline ends. CDR3 region: CASSPTGTPQETQYF. DNA of the CDR3: TGTGCCAGCTCTCCCACCGGGACACCACAAGAGACCCAGTACTTC. The entire variable domain, with the rest obtained from reference TRBV18 and TRBJ2-5, is as follows: NAGVMQNPRHLVRRRGQEARLRCSPMKGHSHVYWYRQLPEEGLKFMVYLQKENIIDESGMPKERFSAEFPKEGPSILRIQQVVRGDSAAYFCASSPTGTPQETQYFGPGTRLLVL.

The chain combines TRBV6-1 with TRBJ2-3; 8 bases align to TRBD2. The germline V gene has CDR1 MNHNS and CDR2 SASEGT. CDR3 length: 16 residues. After removal of 7 bases from V and 0 bases from J, the junction contained 9 bases not matched to a gene. CDR3 region: CASTFRRGASTDTQYF. The CDR3 nucleotides read TGTGCCAGCACCTTCCGGCGGGGGGCGAGCACAGATACGCAGTATTTT.

The chain is built from TRBV19 and TRBJ1-2, with a weak D call TRBD1 (5 bases). The CDR3 totals 13 residues. V shed 5 bases and J shed 6 bases, with 13 bases lying between them. Germline V CDR1 and CDR2: LNHDA, SQIVND (reference sequence). The CDR3, as DNA: TGTGCCAGTAGTCGACAGAACTCGAATGGCTACACCTTC. Translation gives CASSRQNSNGYTF.

This sequence joins TRBV7-9 and TRBJ1-1; TRBD1 aligns across 11 bases. CDR3 length: 14 amino acids. After removal of 5 bases from V and 5 bases from J, the junction contained 4 bases not matched to a gene. Germline lookup yields CDR1 SEHNR and CDR2 FQNEAQ (reference sequence). The CDR3 is CASSHGTGGTEAFF. For the CDR3, the DNA is TGTGCCAGCAGCCACGGGACAGGGGGGACTGAAGCTTTCTTT. The full variable domain, with the rest looked up from reference TRBV7-9 and TRBJ1-1, is DTGVSQNPRHKITKRGQNVTFRCDPISEHNRLYWYRQTLGQGPEFLTYFQNEAQLEKSRLLSDRFSAERPKGSFSTLEIQRTEQGDSAMYLCASSHGTGGTEAFFGQGTRLTVV.

The chain has TRBV5-6 and TRBJ1-2, with a tentative D call TRBD1 (6 bases). V was trimmed by 1 base and J by 4 bases, leaving 14 bases between them. The CDR3 runs to 15 residues. Per the germline V gene, CDR1 is SGHDT and CDR2 is YYEEEE. CDR3 amino acids: CASSLWGGVGYGYTF. CDR3 DNA: TGTGCCAGCAGCTTGTGGGGGGGCGTTGGCTATGGCTACACCTTC.

This clonotype was picked up one time. The chain joins TRBV19 to TRBJ1-1, with no clear D. The CDR3 runs 12 residues. Germline CDR1 is LNHDA and CDR2 is SQIVND (reference sequence). V was shortened by 6 bases and J by 1 base, with 6 bases between the two germline ends. The CDR3 region has the DNA TGTGCCAGTAGGACATCGAACACTGAAGCTTTCTTT. This encodes CASRTSNTEAFF.

This chain uses TRBV23-1 with TRBJ2-5; 14 nucleotides line up with TRBD2. TRBV23-1 is an ORF; its function is uncertain. This CDR3 is 14 amino acids long. The V gene end was trimmed by 11 bases and the J gene end by 7 bases; junction bases not matched to a gene: 9. The CDR3 reads CAGGLAGVVVTQYF. In nucleotides, the CDR3 is TGCGCCGGGGGACTAGCGGGAGTTGTTGTGACCCAGTACTTC.